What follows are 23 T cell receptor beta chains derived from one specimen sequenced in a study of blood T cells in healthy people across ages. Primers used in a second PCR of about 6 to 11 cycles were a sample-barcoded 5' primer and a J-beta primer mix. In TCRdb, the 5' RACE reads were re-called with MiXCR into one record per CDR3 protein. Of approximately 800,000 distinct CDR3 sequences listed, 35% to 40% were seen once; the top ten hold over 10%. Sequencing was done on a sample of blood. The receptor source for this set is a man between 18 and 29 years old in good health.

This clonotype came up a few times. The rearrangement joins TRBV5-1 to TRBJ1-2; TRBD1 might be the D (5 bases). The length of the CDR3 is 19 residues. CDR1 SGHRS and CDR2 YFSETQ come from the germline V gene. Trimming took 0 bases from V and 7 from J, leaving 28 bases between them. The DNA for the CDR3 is TGCGCCAGCAGCTTGGAAGGAGGGACCTATAAATCCCCCAATCGTGGCTACACCTTC. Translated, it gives CASSLEGGTYKSPNRGYTF.

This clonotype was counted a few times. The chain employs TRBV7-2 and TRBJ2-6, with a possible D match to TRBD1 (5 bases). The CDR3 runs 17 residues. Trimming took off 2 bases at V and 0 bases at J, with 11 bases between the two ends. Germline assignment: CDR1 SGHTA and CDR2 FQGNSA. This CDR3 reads CASSLRGGSSGANVLTF. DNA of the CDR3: TGTGCCAGCAGCTTAAGGGGCGGAAGCTCTGGGGCCAACGTCCTGACTTTC.

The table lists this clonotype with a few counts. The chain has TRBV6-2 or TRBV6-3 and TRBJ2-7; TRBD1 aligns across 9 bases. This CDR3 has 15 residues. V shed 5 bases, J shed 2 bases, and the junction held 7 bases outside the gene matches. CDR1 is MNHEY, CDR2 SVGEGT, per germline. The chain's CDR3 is CASSTGTGRTYEQYF. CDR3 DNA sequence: TGTGCCAGCAGTACCGGGACAGGGAGGACCTACGAGCAGTACTTC.

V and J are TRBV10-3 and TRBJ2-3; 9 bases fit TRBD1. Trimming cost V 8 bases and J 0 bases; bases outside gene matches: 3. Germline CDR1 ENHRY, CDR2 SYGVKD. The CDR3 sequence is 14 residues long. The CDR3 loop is CAIGQGLSTDTQYF. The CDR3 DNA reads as TGTGCCATCGGACAGGGGTTGAGCACAGATACGCAGTATTTT.

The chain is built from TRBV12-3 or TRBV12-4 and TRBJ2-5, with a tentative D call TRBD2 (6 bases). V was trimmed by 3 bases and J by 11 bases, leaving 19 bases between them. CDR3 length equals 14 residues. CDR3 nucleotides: TGTGCCAGCAGTTTCGTTGCGGGGAAGAATGAGCAGTACTTC. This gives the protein CASSFVAGKNEQYF.

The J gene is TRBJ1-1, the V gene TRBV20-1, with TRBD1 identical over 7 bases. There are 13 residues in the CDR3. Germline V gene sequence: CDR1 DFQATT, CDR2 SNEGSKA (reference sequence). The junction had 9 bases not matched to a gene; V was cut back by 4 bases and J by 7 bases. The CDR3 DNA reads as TGCAGTGCTAAGACACAGGGGCCCGGTGAAGCTTTCTTT. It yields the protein CSAKTQGPGEAFF.

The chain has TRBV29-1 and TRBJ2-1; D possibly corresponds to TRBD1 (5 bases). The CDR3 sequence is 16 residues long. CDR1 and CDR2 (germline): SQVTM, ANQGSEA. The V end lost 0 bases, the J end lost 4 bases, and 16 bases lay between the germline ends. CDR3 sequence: CSVEDGRQGGYNEQFF. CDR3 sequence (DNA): TGCAGCGTTGAAGATGGGCGGCAGGGCGGATACAATGAGCAGTTCTTC.

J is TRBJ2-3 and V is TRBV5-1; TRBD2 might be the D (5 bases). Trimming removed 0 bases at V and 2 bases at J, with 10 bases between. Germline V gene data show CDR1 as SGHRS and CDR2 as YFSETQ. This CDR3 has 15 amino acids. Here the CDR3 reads CASSLASGNTDTQYF. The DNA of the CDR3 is TGCGCCAGCAGCTTGGCCAGCGGTAACACAGATACGCAGTATTTT.

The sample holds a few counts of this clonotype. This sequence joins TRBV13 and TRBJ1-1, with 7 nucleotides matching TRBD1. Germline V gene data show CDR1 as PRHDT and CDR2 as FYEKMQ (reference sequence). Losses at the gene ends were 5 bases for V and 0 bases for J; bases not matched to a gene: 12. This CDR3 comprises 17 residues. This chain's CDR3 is CASSPSLRTGMNTEAFF. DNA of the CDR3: TGTGCCAGCAGCCCATCGTTGCGGACAGGAATGAACACTGAAGCTTTCTTT. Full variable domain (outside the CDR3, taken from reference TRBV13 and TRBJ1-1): AAGVIQSPRHLIKEKRETATLKCYPIPRHDTVYWYQQGPGQDPQFLISFYEKMQSDKGSIPDRFSAQQFSDYHSELNMSSLELGDSALYFCASSPSLRTGMNTEAFFGQGTRLTVV.

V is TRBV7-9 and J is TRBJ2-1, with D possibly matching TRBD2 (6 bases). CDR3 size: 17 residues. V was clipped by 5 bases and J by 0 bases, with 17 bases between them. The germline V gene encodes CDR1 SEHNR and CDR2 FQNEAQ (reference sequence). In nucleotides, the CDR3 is TGTGCCAGCAGCGAGGGGCGGGGAGCTCTCTCCTACAATGAGCAGTTCTTC. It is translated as CASSEGRGALSYNEQFF.

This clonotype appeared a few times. The CDR3 loop is CSAPRGGNTEAFF. The CDR3 region has the DNA TGCAGTGCCCCTAGGGGGGGGAACACTGAAGCTTTCTTT. The V gene is TRBV20-1, the J gene TRBJ1-1, with D possibly being TRBD1 (6 bases). V was pared by 6 bases and J by 1 base, with 12 bases between. CDR1 DFQATT and CDR2 SNEGSKA come from the germline V gene (reference sequence). The length of the CDR3 is 13 residues.

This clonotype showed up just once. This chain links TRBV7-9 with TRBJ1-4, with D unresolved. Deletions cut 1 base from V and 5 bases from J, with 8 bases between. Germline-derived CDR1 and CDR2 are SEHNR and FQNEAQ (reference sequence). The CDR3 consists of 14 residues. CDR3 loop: CASSLVRINEKLFF. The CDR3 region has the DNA TGTGCCAGCAGCTTAGTACGGATAAATGAAAAACTGTTTTTT.

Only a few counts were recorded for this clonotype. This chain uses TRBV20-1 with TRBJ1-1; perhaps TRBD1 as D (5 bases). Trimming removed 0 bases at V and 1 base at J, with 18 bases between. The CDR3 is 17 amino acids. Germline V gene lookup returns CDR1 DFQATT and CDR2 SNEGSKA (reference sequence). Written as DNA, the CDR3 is TGCAGTGCTAGAGATCCCTCCCGACAGCCCCAGAACACTGAAGCTTTCTTT. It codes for CSARDPSRQPQNTEAFF.

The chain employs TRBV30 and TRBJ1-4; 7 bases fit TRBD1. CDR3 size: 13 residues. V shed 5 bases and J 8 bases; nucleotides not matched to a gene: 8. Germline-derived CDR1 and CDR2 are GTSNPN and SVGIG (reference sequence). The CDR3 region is CAWQGGGTEKLFF. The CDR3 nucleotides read TGTGCCTGGCAGGGAGGGGGCACGGAAAAACTGTTTTTT.

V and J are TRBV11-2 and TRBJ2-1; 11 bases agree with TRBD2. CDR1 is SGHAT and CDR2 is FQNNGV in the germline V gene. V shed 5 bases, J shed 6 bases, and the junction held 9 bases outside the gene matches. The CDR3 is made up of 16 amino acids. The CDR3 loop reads CASSPGTSGYVNEQFF. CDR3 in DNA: TGTGCCAGCAGCCCGGGGACTAGCGGCTATGTCAATGAGCAGTTCTTC.

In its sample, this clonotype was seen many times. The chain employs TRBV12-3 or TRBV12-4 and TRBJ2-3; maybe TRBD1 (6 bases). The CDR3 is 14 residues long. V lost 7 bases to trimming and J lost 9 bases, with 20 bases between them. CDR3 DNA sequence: TGTGCCAGCACCCTCCCCGTGGACAGCTTAACGCAGTATTTT. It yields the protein CASTLPVDSLTQYF.

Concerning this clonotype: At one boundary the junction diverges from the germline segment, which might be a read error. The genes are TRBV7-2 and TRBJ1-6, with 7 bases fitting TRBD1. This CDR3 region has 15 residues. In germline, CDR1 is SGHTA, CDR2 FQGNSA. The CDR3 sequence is CASSSPGQYNSPPHF. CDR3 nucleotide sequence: TGTGCCAGCAGCTCACCGGGACAGTATAATTCACCCCCCCACTTT.

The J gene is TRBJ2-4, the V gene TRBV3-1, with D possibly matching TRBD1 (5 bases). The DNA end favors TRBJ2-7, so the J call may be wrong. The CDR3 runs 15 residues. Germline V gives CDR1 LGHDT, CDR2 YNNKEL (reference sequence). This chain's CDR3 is CASSQDLHRSGEQYF. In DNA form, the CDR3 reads TGTGCCAGCAGCCAAGACCTCCACAGGTCGGGCGAGCAGTACTTC.

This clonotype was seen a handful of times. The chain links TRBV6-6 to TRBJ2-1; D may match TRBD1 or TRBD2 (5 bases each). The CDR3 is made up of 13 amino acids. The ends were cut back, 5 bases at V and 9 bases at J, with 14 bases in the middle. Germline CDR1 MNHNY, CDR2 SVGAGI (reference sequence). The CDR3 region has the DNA TGTGCCAGCAGTGCCAATACAGGAGGTGAGCAGTTCTTC. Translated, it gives CASSANTGGEQFF.

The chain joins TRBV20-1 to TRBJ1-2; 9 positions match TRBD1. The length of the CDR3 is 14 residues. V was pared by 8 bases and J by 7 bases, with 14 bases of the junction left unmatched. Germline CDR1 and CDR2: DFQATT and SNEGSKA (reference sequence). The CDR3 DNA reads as TGCAGTAGTCTTGTCGGGACAGGGACCCTTGGCTACACCTTC. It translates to CSSLVGTGTLGYTF.

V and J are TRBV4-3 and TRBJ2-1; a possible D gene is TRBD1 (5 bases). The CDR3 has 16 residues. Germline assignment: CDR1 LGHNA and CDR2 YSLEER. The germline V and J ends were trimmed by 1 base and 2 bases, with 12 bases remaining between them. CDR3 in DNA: TGCGCCAGCAGCCAAGTACCCACAGGCACCTACAATGAGCAGTTCTTC. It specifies CASSQVPTGTYNEQFF.

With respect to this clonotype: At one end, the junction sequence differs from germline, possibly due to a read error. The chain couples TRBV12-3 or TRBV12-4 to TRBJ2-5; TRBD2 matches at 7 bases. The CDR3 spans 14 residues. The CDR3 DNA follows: TGTGCCAACAGTTGGACTAGTACGGGTTTTGAGCAGTACTTC. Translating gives CANSWTSTGFEQYF.

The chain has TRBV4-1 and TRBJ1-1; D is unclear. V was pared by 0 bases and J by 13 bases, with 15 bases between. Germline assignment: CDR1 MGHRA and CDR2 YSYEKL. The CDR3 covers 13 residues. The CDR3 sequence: CASSQDLPSRVFF. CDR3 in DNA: TGCGCCAGCAGCCAAGATTTACCCTCCCGAGTTTTCTTT.